Presented here are 9 T cell receptor beta chains from one specimen sequenced in a study of T cells in Graves' hyperthyroidism and ophthalmopathy (dated by TCRdb to between 2018 and 2020). Library preparation was by multiplex PCR. Sequenced using an Illumina HiSeq 2000. The TCR beta CDR3 regions were amplified from RNA transcripts. The TCR CDR3 was subjected to a first round of RT-PCR using the HTBI primer set and the Qiagen OneStep RT-PCR kit. Using fastp trimming at Q25 and MiXCR clonotype assembly, TCRdb reanalyzed the public sequencing data and kept in-frame beta chains. Each entry is one CDR3 protein sequence, shown with its most common DNA and genes. The sample table holds over 700,000 distinct CDR3 sequences, of which about two fifths were seen once. The ten biggest clones cover approximately 10% of the sample. Sequences were obtained from blood. The source of these receptors is a man aged 18 to 30 with Graves' hyperthyroidism.

V gene TRBV29-1 combines with J gene TRBJ1-1; maybe TRBD1 (6 bases). The germline gives CDR1 SQVTM, CDR2 ANQGSEA. This CDR3 comprises 14 residues. Between the trimmed V and J ends, which lost 3 bases and 8 bases, there was a span of 19 bases. The CDR3 sequence: CSVEGTNTGGEAFF. The DNA of the CDR3 is TGCAGCGTTGAGGGGACTAACACCGGGGGCGAAGCTTTCTTT.

This clonotype was detected a few times. The CDR3 here is CASSLGEMSSYNSPLHF. The CDR3 DNA follows: TGCGCCAGCAGCTTGGGGGAGATGAGCTCCTATAATTCACCCCTCCACTTT. The chain combines TRBV5-1 with TRBJ1-6; D is ambiguous. The V gene's germline CDR1 is SGHRS and CDR2 YFSETQ. CDR3 length: 17 amino acids. V was clipped by 0 bases and J by 0 bases, with 10 bases between them.

This clonotype was counted many times. The chain joins TRBV4-1 to TRBJ1-2; D is unclear. Trimming removed 0 bases at V and 1 base at J, with 3 bases between. This CDR3 has 13 amino acids. Germline CDR1 is MGHRA and CDR2 is YSYEKL. The DNA of the CDR3 is TGCGCCAGCAGCCAAGAAAGTAACTATGGCTACACCTTC. Protein sequence: CASSQESNYGYTF.

The CDR3 DNA follows: TGTGCCAGCAGTCTCTTGGCAGGGCGGGGTGAGGCCCAGTACTTC. It yields the protein CASSLLAGRGEAQYF. The chain recombines TRBV7-2 with TRBJ2-5; D possibly corresponds to TRBD2 (6 bases). V shed 6 bases and J shed 9 bases, with 23 bases lying between them. Germline lookup yields CDR1 SGHTA and CDR2 FQGNSA. The CDR3 extends over 15 amino acids.

In this sample, this clonotype turned up many times. The gene calls are TRBV7-9 and TRBJ2-7; 11 bases align to TRBD2. The V gene end was trimmed by 3 bases and the J gene end by 2 bases; junction bases not matched to a gene: 0. Germline-derived CDR1 and CDR2 are SEHNR and FQNEAQ (reference sequence). CDR3 length equals 14 residues. DNA for the CDR3: TGTGCCAGCAGCTTTAGCGGGAGGGCCTACGAGCAGTACTTC. It yields the protein CASSFSGRAYEQYF.

This clonotype was recorded at least ten times. V and J are TRBV7-2 and TRBJ1-6, with D hard to call. Germline V gives CDR1 SGHTA, CDR2 FQGNSA. Trimming shortened V by 1 base and J by 3 bases, and 7 bases separated the two germline ends. CDR3 length: 15 amino acids. CDR3 nucleotide sequence: TGTGCCAGCAGCTTAGTGTCAGACTATAATTCACCCCTCCACTTT. Amino acid sequence: CASSLVSDYNSPLHF.

This chain joins TRBV19 and TRBJ2-2, with D perhaps TRBD1 (6 bases). V was pared by 5 bases and J by 1 base, with 11 bases between. Germline CDR1 reads LNHDA; CDR2 reads SQIVND (reference sequence). The CDR3 is 15 amino acids. The CDR3 spells CASSRTVLNTGELFF. The CDR3 DNA follows: TGTGCCAGTAGTCGGACAGTACTGAACACCGGGGAGCTGTTTTTT.

The rearrangement joins TRBV12-3 or TRBV12-4 to TRBJ2-5; TRBD1 matches at 7 bases. The CDR3 contains 12 residues. Germline trimming cut 6 bases from V and 5 bases from J; bases unmatched to any gene: 3. CDR3 residues: CASRMTGETQYF. The CDR3 DNA reads as TGTGCCAGCAGGATGACAGGGGAGACCCAGTACTTC.

In the case of this clonotype: A clone one base away is much larger, so this may be a read error. The rearrangement uses TRBV20-1 and TRBJ2-6; perhaps TRBD1 as D (5 bases). The V gene lost 0 bases and the J gene lost 2 bases, with 8 bases spanning the gap. The CDR3 loop spans 15 amino acids. Per germline, CDR1 DFQATT and CDR2 SNEGSKA (reference sequence). CDR3 DNA: TGCAGTGCTAGAGATTGGGGCCCTGGGGCCAACGTCCTGACTTTC. Its protein product is CSARDWGPGANVLTF.